The T cell receptor beta chain described here comes from a study of long-term antiretroviral therapy in people with HIV. Trimming removed 0 bases from V and 2 bases from J; junction bases left unmatched: 11. Germline values: CDR1 SGHKS, CDR2 YYEKEE (reference sequence). The CDR3 length is 17 residues. This clone was recorded only once. Investigators performed immunoSEQ version v3.0 at survey level. Using immunoSEQ multiplex PCR, the repertoire was profiled, and TCRdb retains in-frame clones only, with some absent. The sample yields more than 20,000 clones, around four fifths seen once. The source was unsorted PBMCs, collected 4 years after starting antiretroviral therapy. This rearrangement joins TRBV5-5 to TRBJ2-7, with 7 bases fitting TRBD2. The sequence came from a man between 18 and 35 years old with HIV. The CDR3 reads CASSLAGLIAGTYEQYF. CDR3 DNA sequence: TGTGCCAGCAGCTTGGCCGGCTTGATAGCGGGCACCTACGAGCAGTACTTC. The full variable domain, its missing parts supplied by reference TRBV5-5 and TRBJ2-7, is DAGVTQSPTHLIKTRGQQVTLRCSPISGHKSVSWYQQVLGQGPQFIFQYYEKEERGRGNFPDRFSARQFPNYSSELNVNALLLGDSALYLCASSLAGLIAGTYEQYFGPGTRLTVT.